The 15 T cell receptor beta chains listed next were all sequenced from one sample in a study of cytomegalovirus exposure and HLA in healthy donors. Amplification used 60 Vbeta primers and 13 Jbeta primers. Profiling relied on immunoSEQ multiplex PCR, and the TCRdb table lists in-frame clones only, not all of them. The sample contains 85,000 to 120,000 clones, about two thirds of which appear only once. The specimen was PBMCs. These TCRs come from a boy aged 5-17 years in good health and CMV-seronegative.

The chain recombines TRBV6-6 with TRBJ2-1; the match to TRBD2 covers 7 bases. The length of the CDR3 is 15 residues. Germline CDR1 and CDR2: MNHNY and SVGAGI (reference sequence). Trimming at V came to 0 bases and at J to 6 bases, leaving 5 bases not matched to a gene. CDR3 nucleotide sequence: TGTGCCAGCAGTTACTCACGACTAGCACGCAATGAGCAGTTCTTC. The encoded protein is CASSYSRLARNEQFF.

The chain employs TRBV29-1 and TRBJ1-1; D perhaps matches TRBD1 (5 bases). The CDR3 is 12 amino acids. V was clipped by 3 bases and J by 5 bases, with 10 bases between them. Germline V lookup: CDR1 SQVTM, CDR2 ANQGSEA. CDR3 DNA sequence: TGCAGCGTTGAGGAGGGGAGGACTGAAGCTTTCTTT. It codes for CSVEEGRTEAFF.

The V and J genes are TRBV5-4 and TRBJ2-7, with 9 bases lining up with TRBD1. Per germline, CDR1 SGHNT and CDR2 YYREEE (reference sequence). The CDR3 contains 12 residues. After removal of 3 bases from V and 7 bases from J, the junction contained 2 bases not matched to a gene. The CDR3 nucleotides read TGTGCCAGCAGCTCAGACAGGGGGGAGCAGTACGTC. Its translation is CASSSDRGEQYV.

CDR3 nucleotides: TGTGCCAGCAGCCGGTACAGGGAAAGCTCCTACGAGCAGTACTTC. Protein: CASSRYRESSYEQYF. The chain recombines TRBV11-3 with TRBJ2-7; weak D call: TRBD1 (6 bases). Germline assignment: CDR1 SGHNT and CDR2 YENEEA. V lost 5 bases and J lost 0, with 14 bases in between. The CDR3 has 15 residues.

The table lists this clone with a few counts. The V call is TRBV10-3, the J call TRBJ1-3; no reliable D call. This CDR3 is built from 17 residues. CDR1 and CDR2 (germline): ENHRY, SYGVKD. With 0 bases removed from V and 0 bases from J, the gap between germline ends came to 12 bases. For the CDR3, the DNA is TGTGCCATCAGTGAGTCTCAGGCTTCGAGCTCTGGAAACACCATATATTTT. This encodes CAISESQASSSGNTIYF.

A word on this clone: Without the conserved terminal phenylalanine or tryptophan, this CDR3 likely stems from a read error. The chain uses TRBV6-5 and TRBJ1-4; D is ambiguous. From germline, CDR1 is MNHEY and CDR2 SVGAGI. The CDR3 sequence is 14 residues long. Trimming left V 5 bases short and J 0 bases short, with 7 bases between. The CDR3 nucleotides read TGTGCCAGCAGTAATGGGACAACTAATGAAAAACTGTTTGTT. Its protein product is CASSNGTTNEKLFV.

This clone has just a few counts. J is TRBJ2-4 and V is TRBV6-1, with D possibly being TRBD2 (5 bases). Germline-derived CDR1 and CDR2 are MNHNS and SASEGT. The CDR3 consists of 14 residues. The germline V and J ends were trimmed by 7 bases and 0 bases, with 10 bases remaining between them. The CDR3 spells CASKVGIAKNIQYF. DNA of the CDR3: TGTGCCAGCAAGGTCGGGATAGCCAAAAACATTCAGTACTTC.

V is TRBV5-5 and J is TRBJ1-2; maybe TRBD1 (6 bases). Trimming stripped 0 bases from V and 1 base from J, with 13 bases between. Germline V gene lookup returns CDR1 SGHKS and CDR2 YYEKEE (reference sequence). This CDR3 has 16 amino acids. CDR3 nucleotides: TGTGCCAGCAGCTTGGATGCAGGGGCAGATAACTATGGCTACACCTTC. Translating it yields CASSLDAGADNYGYTF.

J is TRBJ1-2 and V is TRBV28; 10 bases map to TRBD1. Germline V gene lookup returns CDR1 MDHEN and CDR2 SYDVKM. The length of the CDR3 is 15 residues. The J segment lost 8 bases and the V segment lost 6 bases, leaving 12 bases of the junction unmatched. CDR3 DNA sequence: TGTGCCAGCAGCCTAGGGCTGGGGACAGGGGAAGGCTACACCTTC. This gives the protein CASSLGLGTGEGYTF.

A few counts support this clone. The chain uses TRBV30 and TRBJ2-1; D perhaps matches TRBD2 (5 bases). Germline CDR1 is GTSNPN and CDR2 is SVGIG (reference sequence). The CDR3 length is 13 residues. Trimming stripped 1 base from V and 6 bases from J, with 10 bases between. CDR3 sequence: CAWSGGNSNEQFF. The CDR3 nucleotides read TGTGCCTGGAGTGGAGGGAACTCCAATGAGCAGTTCTTC.

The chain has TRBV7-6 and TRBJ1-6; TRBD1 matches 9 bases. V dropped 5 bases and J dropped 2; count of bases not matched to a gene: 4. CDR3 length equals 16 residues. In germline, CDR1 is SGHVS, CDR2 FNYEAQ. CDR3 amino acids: CASSPTGGAYNSPLHF. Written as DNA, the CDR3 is TGTGCCAGCAGCCCCACAGGGGGCGCCTATAATTCACCCCTCCACTTT. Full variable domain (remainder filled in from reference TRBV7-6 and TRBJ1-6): GAGVSQSPRYKVTKRGQDVALRCDPISGHVSLYWYRQALGQGPEFLTYFNYEAQQDKSGLPNDRFSAERPEGSISTLTIQRTEQRDSAMYRCASSPTGGAYNSPLHFGNGTRLTVT.

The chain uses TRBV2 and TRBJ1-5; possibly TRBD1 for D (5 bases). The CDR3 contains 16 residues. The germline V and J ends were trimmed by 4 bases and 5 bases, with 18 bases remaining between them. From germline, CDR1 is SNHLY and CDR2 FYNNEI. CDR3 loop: CASSALRGGRDQPQHF. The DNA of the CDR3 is TGTGCCAGCAGTGCGCTAAGGGGCGGCAGAGATCAGCCCCAGCATTTT.

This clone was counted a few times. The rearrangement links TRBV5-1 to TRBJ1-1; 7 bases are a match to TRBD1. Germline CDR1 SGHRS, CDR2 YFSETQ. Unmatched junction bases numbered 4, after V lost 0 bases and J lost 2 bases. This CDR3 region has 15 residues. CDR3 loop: CASSLVTGSNTEAFF. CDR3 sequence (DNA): TGCGCCAGCAGCTTGGTGACAGGGAGTAACACTGAAGCTTTCTTT.

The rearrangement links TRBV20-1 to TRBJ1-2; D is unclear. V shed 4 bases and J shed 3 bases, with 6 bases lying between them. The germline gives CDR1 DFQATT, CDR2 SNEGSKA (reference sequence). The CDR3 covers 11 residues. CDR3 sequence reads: CSANTYYGYTF. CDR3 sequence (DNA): TGCAGTGCTAATACTTACTATGGCTACACCTTC.

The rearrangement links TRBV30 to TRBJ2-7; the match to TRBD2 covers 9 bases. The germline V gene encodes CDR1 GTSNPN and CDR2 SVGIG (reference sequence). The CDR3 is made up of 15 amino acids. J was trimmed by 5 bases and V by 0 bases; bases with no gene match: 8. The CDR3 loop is CAWSVSGPSGNEQYF. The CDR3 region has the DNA TGTGCCTGGAGTGTTTCTGGGCCTAGCGGGAACGAGCAGTACTTC.